The sequence of this T cell receptor beta chain was determined in a study of T-cell memory formation after mild COVID-19. General study points: Among CD4+ contracting clones, most were CM and EM, and CD8+ ones EMRA. Later expanders leaned toward CD4+, whereas clones contracting from day 15 to 85 were balanced CD4/CD8. There were some responding clones in pre-infection memory, which suggested that cross-reactive memory had joined.

TCRdb used MiXCR to reprocess the 5' RACE reads, holding one entry per CDR3 protein. The sample holds about 210,000 distinct CDR3 sequences, around 30% seen once. Regarding this clonotype: Antigen unknown.

The V and J ends lost 4 bases and 5 bases respectively, with 12 bases between them. The CDR3 sequence is 14 residues long. Sequenced sample: PBMCs or a T cell subset sorted from them (not recorded which). This TCR was recovered from an adult woman who had mild COVID-19 (a few samples of this study predate the infection). Cell type and time point are not known. The chain is built from TRBV12-3 or TRBV12-4 and TRBJ2-1; D is uncertain. The CDR3 loop reads CASSSRLENNEQFF. CDR3 DNA sequence: TGTGCCAGCAGTTCGCGGTTAGAGAACAATGAGCAGTTCTTC.